The source of this T cell receptor (beta chain) is a study of blood T cell repertoires in COVID-19. The wider study: Donors in the United States, Italy and Spain gave samples during acute or convalescent COVID-19.

Clones were read by immunoSEQ multiplex PCR, and TCRdb kept only the in-frame ones, dropping some. The data show approximately 230,000 clones, 88% seen once. The CDR3 spans 14 residues. The germline V gene encodes CDR1 SGHDT and CDR2 YYEEEE. The V and J ends lost 10 bases and 7 bases, in that order; junction bases with no gene match: 13. This TCR was recovered from an older man with acute or convalescent COVID-19. Input material: peripheral blood. V gene TRBV5-6 combines with J gene TRBJ2-1, with TRBD1 identical over 8 bases. The CDR3 region has the DNA TGTGCCGGAGGACAGGGCTCTTTGGTAAATGAGCAGTTCTTC. Translated, it gives CAGGQGSLVNEQFF.